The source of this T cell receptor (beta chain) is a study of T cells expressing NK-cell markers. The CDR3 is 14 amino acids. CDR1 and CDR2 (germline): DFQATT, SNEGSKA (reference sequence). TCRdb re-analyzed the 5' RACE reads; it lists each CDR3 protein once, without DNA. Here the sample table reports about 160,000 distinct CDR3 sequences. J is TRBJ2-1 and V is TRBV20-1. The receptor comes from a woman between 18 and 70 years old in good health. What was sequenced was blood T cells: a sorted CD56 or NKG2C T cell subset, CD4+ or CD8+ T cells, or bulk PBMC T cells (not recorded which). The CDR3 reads CSASKIQLAFVQFF.